This TCR beta chain was documented in a study of blood T cell repertoires in COVID-19. About the research overall: Italy, Spain and the United States were the sources of the convalescent and acute COVID-19 samples. T cells, B-cell-depleted T cells, or PBMCs supplied cDNA or gDNA.

Under the authors' procedure: Researchers report that nucleated cell counts were estimated from reference gene primer amplification. Only in-frame clones appear in the TCRdb table, and some are missing; sequencing was by immunoSEQ multiplex PCR. V, J and clone size were drawn from that table, and D and trimming were deduced from the DNA. The data hold about 100,000 clones, with 85% observed a single time. Trimming removed 4 bases at V and 1 base at J, with 7 bases between. This CDR3 is 13 amino acids long. Germline V CDR1 and CDR2: ENHRY, SYGVKD. Sequencing was performed on peripheral blood. This clonotype was sampled from a man in his fifties with active or convalescent COVID-19. The chain joins TRBV10-3 to TRBJ1-1; perhaps TRBD1 as D (6 bases). CDR3 DNA: TGTGCCATCAGTGTACAGGGGAACACTGAAGCTTTCTTT. This translates into CAISVQGNTEAFF.